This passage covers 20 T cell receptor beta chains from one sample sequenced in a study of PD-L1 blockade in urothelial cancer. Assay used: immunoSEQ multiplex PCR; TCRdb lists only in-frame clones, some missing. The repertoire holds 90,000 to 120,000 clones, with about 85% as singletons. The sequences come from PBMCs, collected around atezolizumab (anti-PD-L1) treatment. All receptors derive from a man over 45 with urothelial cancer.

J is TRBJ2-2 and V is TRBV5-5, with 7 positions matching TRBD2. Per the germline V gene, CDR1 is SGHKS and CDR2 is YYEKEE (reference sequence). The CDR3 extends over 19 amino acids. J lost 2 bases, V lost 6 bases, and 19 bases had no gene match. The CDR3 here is CASTKMGGLADRNTGELFF. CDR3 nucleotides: TGTGCCAGCACCAAAATGGGCGGGCTAGCGGACCGTAACACCGGGGAGCTGTTTTTT.

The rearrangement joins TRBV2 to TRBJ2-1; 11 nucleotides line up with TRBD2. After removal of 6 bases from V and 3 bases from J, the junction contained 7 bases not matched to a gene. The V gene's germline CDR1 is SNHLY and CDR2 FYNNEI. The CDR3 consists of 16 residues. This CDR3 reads CASRSGTSGYYNEQFF. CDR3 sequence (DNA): TGTGCCAGCAGATCCGGGACTAGCGGCTACTACAATGAGCAGTTCTTC.

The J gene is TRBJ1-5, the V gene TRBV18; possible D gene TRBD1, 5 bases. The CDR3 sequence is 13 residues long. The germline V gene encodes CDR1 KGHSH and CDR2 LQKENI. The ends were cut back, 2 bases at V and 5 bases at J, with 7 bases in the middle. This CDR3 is CASSPGTHQPQHF. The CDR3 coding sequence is TGTGCCAGCTCACCAGGGACTCATCAGCCCCAGCATTTT.

The CDR3 loop is CASSPGTGLYEQYF. The CDR3, as DNA: TGTGCCAGCTCACCAGGGACTGGACTCTACGAGCAGTACTTC. The rearrangement uses TRBV18 and TRBJ2-7; possibly TRBD2 for D (6 bases). Germline V gene data show CDR1 as KGHSH and CDR2 as LQKENI. V lost 2 bases and J lost 3, with 11 bases in between. This CDR3 spans 14 amino acids.

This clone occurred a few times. In DNA, the CDR3 is TGCAGCGTCCAGACAGGGAATAATTCACCCCTCCACTTT. It translates to CSVQTGNNSPLHF. The chain is built from TRBV29-1 and TRBJ1-6, with 7 bases lining up with TRBD1. Germline lookup yields CDR1 SQVTM and CDR2 ANQGSEA. The CDR3 consists of 13 residues. V gave up 6 bases and J gave up 5 bases; unmatched junction bases: 4.

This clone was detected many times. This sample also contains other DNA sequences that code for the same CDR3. The CDR3 sequence is CASSLGGSNTGELFF. CDR3 DNA: TGCGCCAGCAGCTTGGGAGGTTCGAACACCGGGGAGCTGTTTTTT. V usage is TRBV5-1 and J usage is TRBJ2-2; D unresolved. Germline loops: CDR1 SGHRS, CDR2 YFSETQ. V was shortened by 0 bases and J by 0 bases, with 6 bases between the two germline ends. CDR3 length: 15 residues.

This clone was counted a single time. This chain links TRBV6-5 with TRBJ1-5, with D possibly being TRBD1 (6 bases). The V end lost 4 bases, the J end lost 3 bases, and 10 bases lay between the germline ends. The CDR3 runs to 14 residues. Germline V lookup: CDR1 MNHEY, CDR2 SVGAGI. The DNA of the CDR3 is TGTGCCAGCAGTTTCACAGGGATCAATCAGCCCCAGCATTTT. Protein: CASSFTGINQPQHF.

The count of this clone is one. CDR3 in amino acids: CASSQGLAGIEQYF. The CDR3, as DNA: TGCGCCAGCAGCCAGGGACTAGCGGGAATCGAGCAGTACTTC. The chain has TRBV5-1 and TRBJ2-7, with 13 bases identical to TRBD2. This CDR3 has 14 amino acids. Germline values: CDR1 SGHRS, CDR2 YFSETQ. After removal of 4 bases from V and 6 bases from J, the junction contained 4 bases not matched to a gene.

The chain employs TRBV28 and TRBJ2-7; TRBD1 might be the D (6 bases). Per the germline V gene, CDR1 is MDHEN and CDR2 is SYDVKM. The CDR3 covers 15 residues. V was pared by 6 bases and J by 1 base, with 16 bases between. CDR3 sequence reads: CASSPTGISSYEQYF. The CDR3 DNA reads TGTGCCAGCAGCCCAACAGGGATATCATCCTACGAGCAGTACTTC.

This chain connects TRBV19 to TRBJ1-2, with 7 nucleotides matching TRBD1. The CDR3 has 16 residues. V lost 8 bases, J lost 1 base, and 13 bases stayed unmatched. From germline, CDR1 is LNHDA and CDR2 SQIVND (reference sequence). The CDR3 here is CASEKTTGIYNYGYTF. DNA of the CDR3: TGTGCCAGTGAGAAAACGACAGGGATCTATAACTATGGCTACACCTTC.

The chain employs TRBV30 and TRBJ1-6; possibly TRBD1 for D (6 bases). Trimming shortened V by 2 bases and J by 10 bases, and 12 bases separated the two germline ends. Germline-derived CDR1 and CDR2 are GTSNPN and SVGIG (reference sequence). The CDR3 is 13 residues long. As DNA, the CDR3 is TGTGCCTGGAGTAAACAGGGTATATCACCCCTCCACTTT. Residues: CAWSKQGISPLHF.

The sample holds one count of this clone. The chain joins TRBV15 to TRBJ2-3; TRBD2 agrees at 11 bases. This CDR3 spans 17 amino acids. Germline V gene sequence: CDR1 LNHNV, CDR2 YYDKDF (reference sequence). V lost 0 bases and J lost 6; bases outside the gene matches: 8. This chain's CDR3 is CATSRDPLAGGSDTQYF. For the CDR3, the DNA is TGTGCCACCAGCAGAGATCCCCTAGCGGGGGGTAGCGATACGCAGTATTTT. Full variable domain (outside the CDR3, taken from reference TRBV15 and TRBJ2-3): DAMVIQNPRYQVTQFGKPVTLSCSQTLNHNVMYWYQQKSSQAPKLLFHYYDKDFNNEADTPDNFQSRRPNTSFCFLDIRSPGLGDTAMYLCATSRDPLAGGSDTQYFGPGTRLTVL.

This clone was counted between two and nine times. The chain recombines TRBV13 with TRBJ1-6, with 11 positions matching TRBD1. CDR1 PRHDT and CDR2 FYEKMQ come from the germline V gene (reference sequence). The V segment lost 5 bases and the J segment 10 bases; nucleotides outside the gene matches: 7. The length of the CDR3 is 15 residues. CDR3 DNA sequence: TGTGCCAGCAGCCAGGACAGGGGGCGGAGGTCACCCCTCCACTTT. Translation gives CASSQDRGRRSPLHF.

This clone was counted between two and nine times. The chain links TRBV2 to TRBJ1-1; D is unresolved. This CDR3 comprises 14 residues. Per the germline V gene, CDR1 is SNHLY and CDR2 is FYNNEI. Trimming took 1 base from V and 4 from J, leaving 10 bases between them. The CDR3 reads CASSEGRRSTEAFF. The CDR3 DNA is TGTGCCAGCAGTGAAGGCAGAAGGAGCACTGAAGCTTTCTTT.

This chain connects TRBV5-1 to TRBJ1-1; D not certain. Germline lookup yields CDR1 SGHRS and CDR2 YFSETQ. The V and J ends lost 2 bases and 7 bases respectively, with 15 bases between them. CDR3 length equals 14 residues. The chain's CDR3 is CASSFLEGSNEAFF. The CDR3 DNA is TGCGCCAGCAGCTTCCTAGAAGGAAGCAATGAAGCTTTCTTT.

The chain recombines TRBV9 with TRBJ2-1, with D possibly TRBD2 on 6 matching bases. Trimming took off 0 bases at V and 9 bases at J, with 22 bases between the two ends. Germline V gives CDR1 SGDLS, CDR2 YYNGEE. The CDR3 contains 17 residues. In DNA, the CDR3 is TGTGCCAGCAGCGTAGCTGGTGGGCAAAATCCCGGGGGTGAGCAGTTCTTC. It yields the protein CASSVAGGQNPGGEQFF.

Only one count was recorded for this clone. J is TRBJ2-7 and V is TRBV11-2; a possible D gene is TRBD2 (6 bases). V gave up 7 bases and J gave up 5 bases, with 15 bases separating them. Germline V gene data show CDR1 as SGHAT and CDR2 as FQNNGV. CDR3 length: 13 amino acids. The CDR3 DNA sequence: TGTGCCAGCAAGGGTGGAGGGTCCCACGAGCAGTACTTC. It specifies CASKGGGSHEQYF.

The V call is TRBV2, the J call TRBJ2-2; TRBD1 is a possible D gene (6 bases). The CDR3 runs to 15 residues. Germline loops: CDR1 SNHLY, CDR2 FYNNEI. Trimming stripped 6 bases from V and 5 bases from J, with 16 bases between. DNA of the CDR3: TGTGCCAGCAGACTCGACAGGTCCATTACCGGGGAGCTGTTTTTT. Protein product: CASRLDRSITGELFF.

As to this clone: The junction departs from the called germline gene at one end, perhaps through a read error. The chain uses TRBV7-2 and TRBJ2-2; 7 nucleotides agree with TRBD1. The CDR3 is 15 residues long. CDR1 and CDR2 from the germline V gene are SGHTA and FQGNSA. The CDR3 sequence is CASSLDRVSTGELFF. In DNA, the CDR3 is TGTGCCAGCAGTTTAGACAGGGTCAGCACCGGGGAGCTGTTTTTT.

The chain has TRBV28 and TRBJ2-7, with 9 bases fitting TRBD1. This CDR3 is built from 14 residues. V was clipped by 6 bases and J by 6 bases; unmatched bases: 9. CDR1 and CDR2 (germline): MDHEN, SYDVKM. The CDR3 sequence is CASREPGQGTEQYF. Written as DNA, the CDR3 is TGTGCCAGCAGAGAACCGGGACAGGGTACCGAGCAGTACTTC.